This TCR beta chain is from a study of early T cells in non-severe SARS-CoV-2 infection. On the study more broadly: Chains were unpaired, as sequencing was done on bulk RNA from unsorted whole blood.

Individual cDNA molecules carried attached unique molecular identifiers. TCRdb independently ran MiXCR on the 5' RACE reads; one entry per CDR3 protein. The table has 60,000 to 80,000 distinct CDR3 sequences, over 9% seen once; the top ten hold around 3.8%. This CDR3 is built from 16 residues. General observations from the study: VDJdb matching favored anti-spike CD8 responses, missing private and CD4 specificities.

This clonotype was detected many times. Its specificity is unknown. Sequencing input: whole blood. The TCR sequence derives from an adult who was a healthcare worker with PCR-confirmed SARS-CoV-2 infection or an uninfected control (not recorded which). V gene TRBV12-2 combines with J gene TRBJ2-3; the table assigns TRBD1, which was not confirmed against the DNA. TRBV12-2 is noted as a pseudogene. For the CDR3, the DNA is TGTGCAAGTCGCCGACCAGGGGAGGCGAGCACAGATACGCAGTATTTT. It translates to CASRRPGEASTDTQYF.